This T cell receptor beta chain was recorded in a study of cytomegalovirus exposure and HLA in healthy donors. Study results and limitations: An assumption of roughly uniform sequencing depth across donors underlay the presence/absence analyses. Cytomegalovirus-associated status was assigned to some 180 TCR beta chains.

V shed 3 bases and J shed 0 bases, with 8 bases lying between them. The CDR3 has 14 residues. Germline-derived CDR1 and CDR2 are LNHDA and SQIVND (reference sequence). Points on this clone: Its specificity is not known. The same CDR3 can be traced to other DNA sequences in this sample.

Donors consisted of healthy bone marrow donors. With 60 Vbeta and 13 Jbeta primers, the PCR was carried out. The table came from immunoSEQ multiplex PCR; TCRdb's copy has only in-frame clones and leaves some out. The sample consists of around 140,000 clones, 60% to 85% of them appearing once. The chain carries TRBV19 and TRBJ1-1, with D possibly being TRBD1 (5 bases). This clonotype was obtained from a woman aged 40 to 49 in good health and CMV-seronegative. The specimen sequenced was PBMCs. The CDR3, as DNA: TGTGCCAGTAGTATTCAGGGCCTGAACACTGAAGCTTTCTTT. This translates into CASSIQGLNTEAFF.